These T cell receptor beta chains were read from a single sample in a study of tumor T cells in aggressive B-cell lymphoma. Assay used: immunoSEQ multiplex PCR; TCRdb lists only in-frame clones, some missing. The data show under 2,500 clones, approximately 86% seen once. Source material: tumor tissue. Every receptor here comes from an adult with diffuse large B cell lymphoma. Each CDR3 is given with its conserved first and last residue. The order of the fields is clone size, D gene, V gene, J gene, CDR3 DNA, CDR3 protein. The D gene is left open where the match is weak. Rows give clone size only sometimes, using once, few, many, or a class for an expanded clone.

abundance: .; d_gene: .; v_gene: TRBV5-1; j_gene: TRBJ2-1; CDR3nt: TGCGCCAGCAGCTTGGGGGGAGACAATGAGCAGTTCTTC; CDR3aa: CASSLGGDNEQFF
abundance: .; d_gene: TRBD1; v_gene: TRBV18; j_gene: TRBJ1-6; CDR3nt: TGTGCCAGCTCACCAGACAGGGGTTTAGTTTCACCCCTCCACTTT; CDR3aa: CASSPDRGLVSPLHF
abundance: .; d_gene: TRBD1; v_gene: TRBV7-2; j_gene: TRBJ1-1; CDR3nt: TGTGCCAGCAGCAAGGGACAGGGTAATCCCATGAACACTGAAGCTTTCTTT; CDR3aa: CASSKGQGNPMNTEAFF
abundance: .; d_gene: .; v_gene: TRBV21-1; j_gene: TRBJ1-6; CDR3nt: TGTGCCAGCAGCAACTTCTATTCACCCCTCCACTTT; CDR3aa: CASSNFYSPLHF
abundance: .; d_gene: .; v_gene: TRBV7-3; j_gene: TRBJ2-1; CDR3nt: TGTGCCAGCAGCAAGCAAAGCTCCTACAATGAGCAGTTCTTC; CDR3aa: CASSKQSSYNEQFF
abundance: .; d_gene: .; v_gene: TRBV4-2; j_gene: TRBJ2-1; CDR3nt: TGTGCCAGCAGCCAACGCAATGAGCAGTTCTTC; CDR3aa: CASSQRNEQFF
abundance: .; d_gene: .; v_gene: TRBV6-1; j_gene: TRBJ2-1; CDR3nt: TGTGCCAGTAGTAAACCTACCGGGACTTCCAATGAGCAGTTCTTC; CDR3aa: CASSKPTGTSNEQFF
abundance: .; d_gene: .; v_gene: TRBV27; j_gene: TRBJ2-7; CDR3nt: TGTGCCAGCAGTTTAAGGGGGAGAACAGGCTACGAGCAGTACTTC; CDR3aa: CASSLRGRTGYEQYF
abundance: few; d_gene: TRBD2; v_gene: TRBV10-2; j_gene: TRBJ2-5; CDR3nt: TGCGCCACCAAGCTAGCGGGAGACCAAGAGACCCAGTACTTC; CDR3aa: CATKLAGDQETQYF
abundance: few; d_gene: .; v_gene: TRBV2; j_gene: TRBJ1-5; CDR3nt: TGTGCCAGCAGTGTACAGCAAAATCAGCCCCAGCATTTT; CDR3aa: CASSVQQNQPQHF
abundance: once; d_gene: TRBD1; v_gene: TRBV10-3; j_gene: TRBJ2-3; CDR3nt: TGTGCCACCAGTGAAGGGACAGGGCCTTTCACAGATACGCAGTATTTT; CDR3aa: CATSEGTGPFTDTQYF
abundance: .; d_gene: TRBD1; v_gene: TRBV6-4; j_gene: TRBJ1-1; CDR3nt: TGTGCCAGCAGTAGGACAGGGGGCGGGAGTGAAGCTTTCTTT; CDR3aa: CASSRTGGGSEAFF
abundance: large; d_gene: .; v_gene: TRBV2; j_gene: TRBJ1-2; CDR3nt: TGTGCCAGCAGTGAAGCAGGAGCCTCTTTTAACTATGGCTACACCTTC; CDR3aa: CASSEAGASFNYGYTF
abundance: .; d_gene: .; v_gene: TRBV27; j_gene: TRBJ2-1; CDR3nt: TGTGCCAGCAGTTTTCTAGGAACGGAAGTCAATGAGCAGTTCTTC; CDR3aa: CASSFLGTEVNEQFF